This T cell receptor (beta chain) was recorded in a study of blood T cell repertoires in COVID-19. On the study more broadly: Samples of COVID-19 (acute and convalescent) were obtained from the United States, Italy and Spain. Sources were T cells, B-cell-depleted T cells, or PBMCs; the material itself was cDNA or gDNA.

Study processing details: Researchers report that nucleated cell counts were estimated from reference gene primer amplification. Method: immunoSEQ multiplex PCR; TCRdb's copy keeps in-frame clones and lacks some. V and J calls and clone size are given by that table; D and trimming were obtained from the DNA. The profile shows some 170,000 clones, around 83% of them singletons. Trimming stripped 5 bases from V and 4 bases from J, with 11 bases between. The CDR3 is made up of 13 amino acids. Germline CDR1 and CDR2: SNHLY and FYNNEI. Cohort 3 recovered donors had two negative PCRs, clearance, or symptom resolution.

The TCR originated in a man in his forties or fifties who had recovered from COVID-19. This chain connects TRBV2 to TRBJ1-2; the D gene is possibly TRBD1 (6 bases). Sequenced input: PBMCs or T cells enriched from blood (not recorded which). CDR3 coding DNA: TGTGCCAGCAGTTCAGGGGTCGGCTATGGCTACACCTTC. Translated: CASSSGVGYGYTF.